This T cell receptor beta chain was retrieved from a study of CD8+ T cells in alopecia areata. Treatment given: oral pan-JAK inhibitor, 5-10 mg twice daily. CDR3 size: 11 residues. CDR1 is ENHRY and CDR2 is SYGVKD in the germline V gene. V gave up 5 bases and J gave up 15 bases; unmatched junction bases: 6. RNA, once extracted, was reverse transcribed into cDNA for use as the sequencing template. Assay used: immunoSEQ multiplex PCR; TCRdb lists only in-frame clones, some missing. The data hold 150,000 to 200,000 clones, with around 60% observed a single time. The chain links TRBV10-3 to TRBJ2-1; 8 bases fit TRBD2. The sequencing here drew on CD4+ T cells sorted from blood, taken at week 49, from a patient treated with tofacitinib. The source is a human donor with alopecia areata. The CDR3 sequence: CAISSGGASFF. The DNA of the CDR3 is TGTGCCATCAGTAGCGGGGGAGCCTCGTTCTTC.